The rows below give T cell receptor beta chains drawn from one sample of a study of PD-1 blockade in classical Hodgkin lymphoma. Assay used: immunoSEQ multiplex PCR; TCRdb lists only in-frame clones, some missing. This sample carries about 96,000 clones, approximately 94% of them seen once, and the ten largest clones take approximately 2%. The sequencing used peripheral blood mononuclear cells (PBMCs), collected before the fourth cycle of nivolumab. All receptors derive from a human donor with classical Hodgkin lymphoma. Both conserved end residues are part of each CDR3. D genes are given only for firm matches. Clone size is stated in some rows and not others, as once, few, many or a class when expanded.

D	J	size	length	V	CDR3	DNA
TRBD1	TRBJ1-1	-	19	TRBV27	CASSFRSWGQGAAGTEAFF	TGTGCCAGCAGTTTTCGGTCTTGGGGACAGGGGGCGGCGGGAACTGAAGCTTTCTTT
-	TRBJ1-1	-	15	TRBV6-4	CASSPLGGMNTEAFF	TGTGCCAGCAGTCCTCTGGGCGGCATGAACACTGAAGCTTTCTTT
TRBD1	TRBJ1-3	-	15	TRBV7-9	CASSFRTGTGNTIYF	TGTGCCAGCAGCTTCCGGACAGGGACTGGAAACACCATATATTTT
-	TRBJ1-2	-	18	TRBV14	CASSQDLPGGVSNYGYTF	TGTGCCAGCAGCCAAGATCTACCGGGTGGGGTGTCCAACTATGGCTACACCTTC
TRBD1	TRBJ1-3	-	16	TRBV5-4	CASSSQLQGAGNTIYF	TGTGCCAGCAGCTCCCAATTACAGGGGGCAGGAAACACCATATATTTT
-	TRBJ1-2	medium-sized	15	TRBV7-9	CASSSVTGANYGYTF	TGTGCCAGCAGTTCCGTTACGGGGGCTAACTATGGCTACACCTTC
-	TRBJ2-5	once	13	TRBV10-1	CASSDSGQETQYF	TGCGCCAGCAGTGATAGCGGTCAAGAGACCCAGTACTTC
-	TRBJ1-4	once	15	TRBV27	CASSFGGRANEKLFF	TGTGCCAGCAGTTTCGGGGGAAGGGCTAATGAAAAACTGTTTTTT
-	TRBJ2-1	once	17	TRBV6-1	CASRERGTFGSYNEQFF	TGTGCCAGCAGGGAAAGGGGAACTTTCGGCTCCTACAATGAGCAGTTCTTC
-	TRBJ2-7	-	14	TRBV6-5	CASSYNGVSGEQYF	TGTGCCAGCAGTTACAATGGGGTTTCGGGGGAGCAGTACTTC
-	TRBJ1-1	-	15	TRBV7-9	CASSLVALMNTEAFF	TGTGCCAGCAGCTTAGTTGCCTTGATGAACACTGAAGCTTTCTTT
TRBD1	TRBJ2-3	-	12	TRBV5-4	CASSMTGDTQYF	TGTGCCAGCAGCATGACAGGGGATACGCAGTATTTT
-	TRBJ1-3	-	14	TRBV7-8	CASRRGVTGNTIYF	TGTGCCAGCAGAAGAGGGGTTACTGGAAACACCATATATTTT
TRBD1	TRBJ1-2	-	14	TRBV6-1	CASSEAGTGDGKSF	TGTGCCAGCAGTGAAGCCGGGACAGGGGACGGGAAGTCCTTC
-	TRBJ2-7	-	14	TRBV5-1	CASSPTVTSYEQYF	TGCGCCAGCAGCCCGACAGTAACGTCCTACGAGCAGTACTTC
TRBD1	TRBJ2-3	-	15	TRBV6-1	CASSAGTGGSDTQYF	TGTGCCAGCAGCGCAGGGACAGGGGGTTCAGATACGCAGTATTTT
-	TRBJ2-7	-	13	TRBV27	CASTLIEGGEQYF	TGTGCCAGCACCTTAATCGAGGGAGGCGAGCAGTACTTC
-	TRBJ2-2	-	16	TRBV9	CASTDPSDLNTGELFF	TGTGCCAGCACGGATCCCAGCGACTTGAACACCGGGGAGCTGTTTTTT
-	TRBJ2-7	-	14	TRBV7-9	CASSLEFPRAEPYF	TGTGCCAGCAGCTTAGAATTCCCGAGGGCGGAACCATACTTC
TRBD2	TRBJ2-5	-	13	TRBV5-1	CASSFAGEETQYF	TGCGCCAGCAGCTTTGCGGGAGAAGAGACCCAGTACTTC
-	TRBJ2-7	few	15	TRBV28	CASRAEGGHSYEQYF	TGTGCCAGCCGAGCGGAAGGGGGGCACTCCTACGAGCAGTACTTC
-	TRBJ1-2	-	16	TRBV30	CAWSALQGPANYGYTF	TGTGCCTGGAGTGCGTTACAGGGACCAGCTAACTATGGCTACACCTTC
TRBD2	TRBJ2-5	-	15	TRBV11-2	CASSSGTSAQETQYF	TGTGCCAGCAGCTCTGGGACTAGCGCGCAAGAGACCCAGTACTTC
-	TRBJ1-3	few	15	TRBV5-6	CASSLPPPGGNTIYF	TGTGCCAGCAGCTTGCCTCCCCCGGGGGGAAACACCATATATTTT
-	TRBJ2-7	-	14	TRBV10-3	CAIRRDGFTYEQYF	TGTGCCATCAGAAGGGACGGCTTTACCTACGAGCAGTACTTC
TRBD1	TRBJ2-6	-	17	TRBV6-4	CASSDRDRGSGANVLTF	TGTGCCAGCAGTGACCGGGACAGGGGGTCTGGGGCCAACGTCCTGACTTTC
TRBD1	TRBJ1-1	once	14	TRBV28	CASHYRGRGGEAFF	TGTGCCAGCCATTACAGGGGGCGTGGGGGTGAAGCTTTCTTT
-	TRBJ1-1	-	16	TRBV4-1	CASSPTDHPVDAEAFF	TGCGCCAGCAGCCCGACGGACCATCCCGTGGACGCTGAAGCTTTCTTT
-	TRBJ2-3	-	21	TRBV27	CASSPYLILAGFTRSTDTQYF	TGTGCCAGCAGTCCCTACCTTATCCTGGCGGGGTTCACCCGCAGCACAGATACGCAGTATTTT
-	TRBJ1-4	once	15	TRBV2	CASRSDGGINEKLFF	TGTGCCAGCAGATCAGATGGCGGAATAAATGAAAAACTGTTTTTT
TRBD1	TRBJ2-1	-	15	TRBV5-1	CASLPGQGTHNEQFF	TGCGCCAGTCTTCCGGGACAGGGCACCCACAATGAGCAGTTCTTC
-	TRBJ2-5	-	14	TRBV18	CASSPDRIQETQYF	TGTGCCAGCTCACCAGATCGGATCCAAGAGACCCAGTACTTC
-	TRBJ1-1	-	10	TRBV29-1	CSVNAQKAFF	TGCAGCGTTAATGCTCAGAAAGCTTTCTTT
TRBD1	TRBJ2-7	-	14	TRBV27	CASSPGQTLYEQYF	TGTGCCAGCAGTCCGGGACAGACACTCTACGAGCAGTACTTC
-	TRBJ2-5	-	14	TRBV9	CASSSGGTQETQYF	TGTGCCAGCAGCAGTGGGGGGACCCAAGAGACCCAGTACTTC
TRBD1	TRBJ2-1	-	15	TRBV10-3	CAIRDTGVLRNEQFF	TGTGCCATCCGAGACACAGGGGTTTTGAGGAATGAGCAGTTCTTC
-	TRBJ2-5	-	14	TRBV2	CASSEGRMIETQYF	TGTGCCAGCAGTGAAGGACGAATGATAGAGACCCAGTACTTC
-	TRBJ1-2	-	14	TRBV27	CASSLGQGSHGYTF	TGTGCCAGCAGTTTAGGGCAGGGTTCTCATGGCTACACCTTC